The rows below give T cell receptor beta chains drawn from one sample of a study of response to subunit inactivated influenza vaccine. TCRdb re-analysed the RT-PCR reads in MiXCR, keeping a single row per CDR3 protein. The data hold 650,000 to 800,000 distinct CDR3 sequences, with about a fifth observed a single time. This specimen was PBMCs from blood, taken 5 days after vaccination. These receptors were taken from a man aged 45-65 years who received an inactivated influenza vaccine. The CDR3 runs from the conserved cysteine through the conserved F or W. The D gene is left open where the match is weak. Expanded clones get a size class; other rows say once, few or many, or leave the size out.

V gene,D gene,J gene,clone size,CDR3 DNA,CDR3 protein
TRBV7-9,-,TRBJ2-1,-,TGTGCCAGCAGCTTAAACAGGAGGGATGAGCAGTTCTTC,CASSLNRRDEQFF
TRBV6-5,-,TRBJ1-6,many,TGTGCCAGCAGTTACTCTCCCGGTTTGGATTCACCCCTCCACTTT,CASSYSPGLDSPLHF
TRBV5-6,TRBD2,TRBJ2-7,few,TGTGCCAGCAGGGCCCCAGCGGGAGTAGAGCACGAGCAGTACTTC,CASRAPAGVEHEQYF
TRBV14,-,TRBJ1-1,-,TGTGCCAGCAGCCACCAGGGCTGGTACACTGAAGCTTTCTTT,CASSHQGWYTEAFF
TRBV5-5,-,TRBJ2-7,many,TGTGCCAGTAGTATTCGCGGCTCCTACGAGCAGTACTTC,CASSIRGSYEQYF
TRBV11-2,-,TRBJ2-5,-,TGTGCCAGCAGCCGTACTAGGGTCTCAGGAGAGACCCAGTACTTC,CASSRTRVSGETQYF
TRBV7-6,-,TRBJ1-3,-,TGTGCCAGCAGCCCTAGTACAATCTACTCTGGAAACACCATATATTTT,CASSPSTIYSGNTIYF
TRBV29-1,-,TRBJ2-5,many,TGCAGCGTTGGGTTTCGGCAGCAAGAGACCCAGTACTTC,CSVGFRQQETQYF
TRBV20-1,-,TRBJ2-2,few,TGCAGTGCTCCAGGGGATCGCACCGGGGAGCTGTTTTTT,CSAPGDRTGELFF
TRBV29-1,-,TRBJ2-1,few,TGCAGCGCCAGACCTATGGGAAAGGGTAATGAGCAGTTCTTC,CSARPMGKGNEQFF
TRBV7-9,-,TRBJ2-2,few,TGTGCCAGCAGAGACAGCGCGAACACCGGGGAGCTGTTTTTT,CASRDSANTGELFF
TRBV20-1,-,TRBJ2-5,few,TGCAGTGCTAGAGGGGGGGAAGAGACCCAGTACTTC,CSARGGEETQYF
TRBV5-1,-,TRBJ2-1,-,TGCGCCAGCAGCTTCTGGGGGAAGGAGGTTGAGCAGTTCTTC,CASSFWGKEVEQFF
TRBV4-3,TRBD1,TRBJ1-2,many,TGCGCCAGCAGCCAAGACGTCCAGGGGGCGCGGGGCTACACCTTC,CASSQDVQGARGYTF
TRBV12-3/TRBV12-4,TRBD1,TRBJ2-7,many,TGTGCCAGCAGTCGGACAGGGCTTACCTACGAGCAGTACTTC,CASSRTGLTYEQYF
TRBV5-1,-,TRBJ2-2,many,TGCGCCAGCAGCCTTCCAGGAGGAACCGGGGAGCTGTTTTTT,CASSLPGGTGELFF
TRBV7-9,TRBD2,TRBJ2-3,-,TGTGCCAGCAGCCCTTGGGGGACTAACACAGATACGCAGTATTTT,CASSPWGTNTDTQYF
TRBV7-8,-,TRBJ2-7,-,TGTGCCAGCAGCCCCTCGTTTTTACGCCTTTACGAGCAGTACTTC,CASSPSFLRLYEQYF
TRBV7-9,TRBD2,TRBJ2-1,-,TGTGCCAGCAGCTACCCCACCGGGGCTAGCGGGAGCTATGAGCAGTTCTTC,CASSYPTGASGSYEQFF
TRBV4-3,-,TRBJ2-7,-,TGCGCCAGCAGCCAAGATGTGACAGCCCTCTACGAGCAGTACTTC,CASSQDVTALYEQYF
TRBV5-1,-,TRBJ2-2,many,TGCGCCAGCAGGCAGGGCCCCAACACCGGGGAGCTGTTTTTT,CASRQGPNTGELFF
TRBV29-1,-,TRBJ2-3,many,TGCAGCTCCTCAGGGGACGCCACAGATACGCAGTATTTT,CSSSGDATDTQYF
TRBV7-9,-,TRBJ2-3,few,TGTGCCAGCAGCCCGGTTTTGAGGACAGATACGCAGTATTTT,CASSPVLRTDTQYF
TRBV7-2,-,TRBJ1-4,-,TGTGCCAGCAGCTTAGGCCCACAACTAAACCGAAATGAAAAACTGTTTTTT,CASSLGPQLNRNEKLFF
TRBV4-3,-,TRBJ2-3,few,TGCGCCAGCAGCCAAGAGAGGAGGGCGGGTCGCACAGATACGCAGTATTTT,CASSQERRAGRTDTQYF
TRBV10-1,TRBD1,TRBJ1-1,-,TGCGCCAGCAGTGTGACAGGGCCGGGTAGCGCTGAAGCTTTCTTT,CASSVTGPGSAEAFF
TRBV28,-,TRBJ2-7,-,TGTGCCAGCAGTTCTCCCGGGGGAGGTGCAACCTACGAGCAGTACTTC,CASSSPGGGATYEQYF
TRBV12-3/TRBV12-4,TRBD1,TRBJ1-2,many,TGTGCCAGCAGTCTACAGGGGATTGCCTATGGCTACACCTTC,CASSLQGIAYGYTF